This T cell receptor beta chain originates from a study of blood T cell repertoires in COVID-19 (dated by TCRdb to 2020 to 2022). Describing the broader study: Samples covering the acute and convalescent phases of COVID-19 were provided by collaborators in the United States, Italy and Spain. The material from the prospective study consisted of cDNA or gDNA derived from T cells, B-cell-depleted T cells, or PBMCs. Deeply sampled blood TCRbeta repertoires from subjects exposed to, actively infected with, or recovered from COVID-19 were included in the dataset. The repertoires were released in a freely available public database meant as a resource for research on the immune response to SARS-CoV-2. Samples came from the ongoing ImmuneRACE study (first 160 participants) plus 1,254 subjects from 6 global collaborators. Nearly every sample came with metadata listing a de-identified subject ID, COVID-19 status, age in years and sex. Where available, HLA class I and class II types were obtained from metadata supplied by the sample provider rather than from assay-based typing. Findings and caveats that apply to the study as a whole: The quantity of clinical and demographic metadata differed by source and by participant and was supplied without curation.

One collaborating source in Seattle enrolled patients while the patients were actively infected and followed the patients over time throughout the course of disease. Whole blood was collected in K2EDTA tubes by collaborating institutions according to the institutions' own protocols. For TCRbeta analysis, collaborator samples were shipped as frozen whole blood, as isolated PBMCs, or as DNA extracted from either sample type. On this clone: It lacks a known antigen. Per-nucleotide qualities are absent, and no much larger clonotype sits a single base away.

Reading the germline V gene (reference sequence) gives CDR1 GTSNPN and CDR2 SVGIG. The V end gives up 2 bases and the J end 5 bases, leaving 7 bases in the junction not matched to a gene. The CDR3 spans 15 residues, from the cysteine through the phenylalanine. Just CDR3 DNA is preserved here, 45 bases in frame from base 1. TCRbeta CDR3 regions were amplified from genomic DNA using the immunoSEQ Assay, a bias-controlled multiplex PCR. The authors' pipeline ran thus. The number of nucleated cells in each sample was estimated from the amplification of reference gene primers within the assay. Sequence reads were collapsed and filtered to measure the absolute abundance of every unique TCRbeta CDR3 rearrangement. Productive Simpson clonality was computed per sample as the square root of Simpson's diversity index over productive rearrangements. Imported from immuneACCESS, the table was reduced by TCRdb to in-frame sequences with V and J called. These copies leave out some clones; in studies compared against another copy, an unresolved V gene accounts for under half, and the cause of the remainder is not known. V, J and clone size derive from that table, while D and trimming were established from the DNA sequence. The sample data list approximately 75,000 clones, and less than 90% of these were observed just once. Clones ranked in the top ten supply approximately 5.8% of the sample.

Input material: peripheral blood. This clonotype originated in a man older than 75 with COVID-19, enrolled during active disease. The chain links TRBV30 with TRBJ1-4; TRBD1 agrees with 8 junctional bases. In nucleotide form, the sequence is TGTGCCTGGAGTTTTTCAGGACAGGGAAATGAAAAACTGTTTTTT. Its product reads: CAWSFSGQGNEKLFF.